This paragraph covers one T cell receptor (beta chain) sequence. The source of the sample is a study of blood T cells in healthy people across ages. The CDR3 runs 15 residues. Germline CDR1 reads SGHTA; CDR2 reads FQGNSA. Trimming pared 5 bases from V and 2 bases from J, leaving 14 bases between. Then a second PCR, running roughly 7 to 12 cycles, was carried out with a sample-barcoded 5' primer and a J-beta primer mix. Tagging of each cDNA molecule was performed by a template-switch adaptor with 12 random nucleotides. MiXCR, applied by TCRdb to the 5' RACE reads, yields one record per CDR3 protein. The sample holds under 2 million distinct CDR3 sequences, 34% seen once.

This receptor was obtained from a woman aged 25 to 45 in good health. The sequencing sample was made of blood. The V call is TRBV7-2, the J call TRBJ2-3, with D possibly matching TRBD2 (6 bases). The CDR3 sequence is CASSRARDFTDTQYF. The CDR3 region has the DNA TGTGCCAGCAGCCGTGCCCGGGACTTCACAGATACGCAGTATTTT. Full variable domain (rest looked up from reference TRBV7-2 and TRBJ2-3): GAGVSQSPSNKVTEKGKDVELRCDPISGHTALYWYRQSLGQGLEFLIYFQGNSAPDKSGLPSDRFSAERTGGSVSTLTIQRTQQEDSAVYLCASSRARDFTDTQYFGPGTRLTVL.